The rows below give T cell receptor beta chains drawn from one sample of a study of cytomegalovirus exposure and HLA in healthy donors. The method was immunoSEQ multiplex PCR; TCRdb's version includes in-frame clones alone and lacks a portion of them. The sample records some 120,000 clones, around 80% being singletons. Sequencing was performed on PBMCs. These receptors originate from a woman younger than 45 in good health and CMV-seronegative. Both conserved end residues are trimmed from each CDR3. Each record gives: V gene, CDR3 protein.

V gene: TRBV10-1; CDR3 protein: ASSPDRVGEKLF
V gene: TRBV18; CDR3 protein: ASSRDRGLDEQF
V gene: TRBV19; CDR3 protein: ASSAPGQGIYEQY
V gene: TRBV29-1; CDR3 protein: SVERQGAGGYT
V gene: TRBV5-4; CDR3 protein: ASSSLGSGGLYNEQF
V gene: TRBV29-1; CDR3 protein: SVVAGEGYT
V gene: TRBV25-1; CDR3 protein: ASSEFVGSAYEQY
V gene: TRBV5-8; CDR3 protein: ASSLGGTADNEQF
V gene: TRBV7-2; CDR3 protein: ASSFTGSSYNEQF
V gene: TRBV5-4; CDR3 protein: ASSLGGTGGYEQY
V gene: TRBV6-5; CDR3 protein: ASSYDSSYNEQF
V gene: TRBV30; CDR3 protein: AWSLQGGNQPQH
V gene: TRBV6-5; CDR3 protein: ASKVGRSSYEQY
V gene: TRBV25-1; CDR3 protein: ASSERSEYNEQF
V gene: TRBV7-2; CDR3 protein: ASSGYRGRPVNTEAF
V gene: TRBV6-1; CDR3 protein: ASMAGGSPYNEQF
V gene: TRBV5-8; CDR3 protein: ASSLWGREDKNIQY
V gene: TRBV7-9; CDR3 protein: ASSEGQGSYEQY
V gene: TRBV4-3; CDR3 protein: ASASRGNTEAF
V gene: TRBV30; CDR3 protein: AWKLDLRDREKEVH
V gene: TRBV7-3; CDR3 protein: ASSPDLGRADEKLF
V gene: TRBV5-1; CDR3 protein: ASSPGTGDVEEKLF
V gene: TRBV28; CDR3 protein: ASSSLAGEYPMEQY
V gene: TRBV13; CDR3 protein: ASRDWSEAGELF
V gene: TRBV5-6; CDR3 protein: ASSFGTGATGELF
V gene: TRBV15; CDR3 protein: ATSKRGLSNQPQH
V gene: TRBV7-9; CDR3 protein: ASSGVSGQRNYEQY
V gene: TRBV21-1; CDR3 protein: ASSRSTSNTEAF
V gene: TRBV18; CDR3 protein: ASSPLAGGETQY
V gene: TRBV19; CDR3 protein: ASSISGSAAKIEAF
V gene: TRBV4-2; CDR3 protein: ASSQPIRVSGRNEQF
V gene: TRBV30; CDR3 protein: AWSLGVNGYT
V gene: TRBV30; CDR3 protein: AWRRLSSGANVLT
V gene: TRBV15; CDR3 protein: ATSSSQAGSQPQH
V gene: TRBV5-4; CDR3 protein: ASSLASNEQF
V gene: TRBV20-1; CDR3 protein: SARAVTEAF
V gene: TRBV5-6; CDR3 protein: ASSLRTSSTYTDTQY
V gene: TRBV5-1; CDR3 protein: ASSLGSGNTGELF
V gene: TRBV30; CDR3 protein: AWIEIAKNIQY
V gene: TRBV5-1; CDR3 protein: ASSLNGGAAGELF
V gene: TRBV11-2; CDR3 protein: ASSLGQREAF
V gene: TRBV19; CDR3 protein: ASSIGTGGLYGYT
V gene: TRBV30; CDR3 protein: AWSVLGPTDTQY
V gene: TRBV18; CDR3 protein: ASSPRRSNEKLF
V gene: TRBV6-1; CDR3 protein: ASSALQLAGVPYEQY
V gene: TRBV12-5; CDR3 protein: ASGLVLHQASGIGQETQY
V gene: TRBV7-2; CDR3 protein: ASSPGQGVYNEQF
V gene: TRBV2; CDR3 protein: ASSKQGVGTEAF
V gene: TRBV14; CDR3 protein: ASSPYRGLSSYEQY
V gene: TRBV5-6; CDR3 protein: ASSFGTGAAEAF
V gene: TRBV5-1; CDR3 protein: ASSPTGTPNLDTQY
V gene: TRBV10-1; CDR3 protein: AAGPGGTAGEQY
V gene: TRBV18; CDR3 protein: ASSRDYNTGELF
V gene: TRBV6-1; CDR3 protein: ASSEDAWRGNEQF
V gene: TRBV10-2; CDR3 protein: ASSDVLGGGFNSPLH
V gene: TRBV5-6; CDR3 protein: ASSLGLQGSAF
V gene: TRBV10-3; CDR3 protein: AISERGQRSSTDTQY
V gene: TRBV5-5; CDR3 protein: ASSLSLGGSYEQY
V gene: TRBV5-4; CDR3 protein: ASSPRQGSYGYT